This T cell receptor (beta chain) was identified in a study of beta chain features in type 1 diabetes. Study-wide background: Patients looked much like healthy donors when it came to age, gender and cell yields. Across all samples, approximately 99 million sorted cells were examined.

This clone has just a few counts. Reverse transcribing all isolated RNA meant expressed TCRB transcripts were sequenced. About a million reads per sample were averaged for stem cell-like memory samples. The data were produced by immunoSEQ multiplex PCR, yet TCRdb's version contains in-frame clones alone and is incomplete. The sample shows tens of thousands of clones, 30% to 40% of them seen only once. CDR1 is ENHRY and CDR2 is SYGVKD in the germline V gene. After removal of 10 bases from V and 6 bases from J, the junction contained 6 bases not matched to a gene. The length of the CDR3 is 13 residues. This TCR was sampled from a woman aged 18-29 years in good health. The chain employs TRBV10-3 and TRBJ2-3, with TRBD2 identical over 11 bases. The source material was stem cell memory CD4+ T cells from blood. The chain's CDR3 is CASLLAGADTQYF. The CDR3 nucleotides are TGTGCCAGCTTACTAGCGGGGGCGGATACGCAGTATTTT.